The source of this T cell receptor (beta chain) is a study of breast tumors, draining lymph nodes, adjacent tissues (dated by TCRdb to the mid-2010s). General notes on the study: The study compared TCR beta repertoires across tumor, adjacent nontumor tissue and axillary lymph nodes from breast cancer patients. The study aimed to assess the relationships and possible T-cell exchange between tumor, surrounding tissue and draining lymph node repertoires in human breast cancer. The paper as a whole reports these results and caveats: The conclusion that tumor T cells originate in lymph nodes was presented as consistent with a hypothesis rather than as directly demonstrated. The data were considered consistent with most tumor T cells being derived from the lymph node and subsequently expanding within tumor tissue. In luminal-like breast cancer, tumor and nontumor tissue repertoires resembled each other significantly more than in basal-like breast cancer. Tumor T-cell repertoires showed less diversity than lymph node repertoires and more diversity than nontumor tissue repertoires, and tumor T-cell repertoires showed preferential V and J gene usage.

The sample holds many counts of this clonotype. Its specific antigen is unknown. Per-nucleotide qualities are absent, and no much larger clonotype sits a single base away. Taken from the germline V gene, the CDR1 and CDR2 loops are MDHEN and SYDVKM. V lost 7 bases and J lost 7 bases, and the count of bases not matched to a germline gene is 12. From its cysteine to its phenylalanine, the CDR3 spans 14 amino acids. The DNA shown is the 42-base CDR3, in frame from base 1. The listed sequencing device is Illumina HiSeq 2000. Multiplex PCR amplification was used to generate the TCR beta chain libraries. High-throughput sequencing was used to analyze the amplified TCR beta chain products. Using fastp trimming at Q25 and MiXCR clonotype assembly, TCRdb reanalyzed the public sequencing data and kept in-frame beta chains. Every CDR3 protein is listed once, alongside the most common genes and DNA of its rows. The sample table contains fewer than 150,000 distinct CDR3 sequences; only one count was recorded for around 20% of them. 2.2% of the sample belongs to the ten largest clones.

Lymph node samples were obtained from the axillary draining lymph nodes of breast cancer patients. Sequencing was done on a sample of axillary lymph node tissue. The sequence links TRBV28 to TRBJ2-5; 7 bases in the middle match TRBD1. This receptor was identified in a female donor with breast cancer. Some clones in this sample may be carry-over from other donors' samples. CDR3 loop: CASNQGVAARTQYF. The nucleotide sequence reads as follows: TGTGCCAGCAATCAGGGGGTTGCGGCGAGGACCCAGTACTTC.